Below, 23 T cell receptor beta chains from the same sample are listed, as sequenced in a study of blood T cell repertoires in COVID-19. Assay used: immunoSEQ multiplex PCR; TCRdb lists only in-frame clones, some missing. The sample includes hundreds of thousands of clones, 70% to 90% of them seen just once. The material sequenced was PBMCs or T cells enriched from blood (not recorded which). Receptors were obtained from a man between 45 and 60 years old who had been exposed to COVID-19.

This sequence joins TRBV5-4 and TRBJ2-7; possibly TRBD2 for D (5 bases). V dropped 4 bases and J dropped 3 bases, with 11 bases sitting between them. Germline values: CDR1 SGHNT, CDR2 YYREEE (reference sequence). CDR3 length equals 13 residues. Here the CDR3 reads CASSTSGDYEQYF. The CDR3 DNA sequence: TGTGCCAGCAGCACATCCGGGGACTACGAGCAGTACTTC.

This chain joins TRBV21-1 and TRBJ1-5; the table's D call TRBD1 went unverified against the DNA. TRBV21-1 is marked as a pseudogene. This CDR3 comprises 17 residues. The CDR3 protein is CASTEGGSPRANQPQHF. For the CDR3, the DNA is TGTGCCAGCACCGAAGGGGGCAGTCCTAGGGCCAATCAGCCCCAGCATTTT.

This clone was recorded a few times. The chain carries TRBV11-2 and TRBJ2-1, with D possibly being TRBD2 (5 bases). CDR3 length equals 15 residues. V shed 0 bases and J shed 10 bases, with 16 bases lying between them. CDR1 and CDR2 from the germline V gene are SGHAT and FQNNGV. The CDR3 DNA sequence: TGTGCCAGCAGCTTAGACTCCGGGGTCCCCAGGGAGCAGTTCTTC. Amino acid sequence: CASSLDSGVPREQFF.

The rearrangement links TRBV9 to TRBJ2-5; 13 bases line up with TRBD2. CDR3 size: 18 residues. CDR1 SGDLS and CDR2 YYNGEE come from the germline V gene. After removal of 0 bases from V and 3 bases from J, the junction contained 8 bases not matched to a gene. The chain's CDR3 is CASSVVPPGLAGEETQYF. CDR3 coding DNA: TGTGCCAGCAGCGTAGTCCCGCCTGGACTAGCGGGAGAAGAGACCCAGTACTTC.

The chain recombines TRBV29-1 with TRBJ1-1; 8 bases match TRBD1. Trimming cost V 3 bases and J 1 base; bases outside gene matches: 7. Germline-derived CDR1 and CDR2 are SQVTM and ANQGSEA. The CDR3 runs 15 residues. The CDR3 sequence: CSVDGRGRGNTEAFF. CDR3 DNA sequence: TGCAGCGTTGATGGCAGGGGGCGCGGGAACACTGAAGCTTTCTTT.

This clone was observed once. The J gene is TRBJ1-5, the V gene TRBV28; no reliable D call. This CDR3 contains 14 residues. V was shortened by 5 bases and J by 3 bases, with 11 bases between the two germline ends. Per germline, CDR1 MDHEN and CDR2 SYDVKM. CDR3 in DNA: TGTGCCAGCAGTCTAGATTACGACAATCAGCCCCAGCATTTT. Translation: CASSLDYDNQPQHF.

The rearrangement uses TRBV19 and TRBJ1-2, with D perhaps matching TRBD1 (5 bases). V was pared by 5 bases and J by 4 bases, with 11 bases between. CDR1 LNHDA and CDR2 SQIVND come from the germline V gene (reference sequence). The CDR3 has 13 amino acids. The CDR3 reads CASSPAGSYGYTF. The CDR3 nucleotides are TGTGCCAGTAGTCCAGCAGGGTCCTATGGCTACACCTTC.

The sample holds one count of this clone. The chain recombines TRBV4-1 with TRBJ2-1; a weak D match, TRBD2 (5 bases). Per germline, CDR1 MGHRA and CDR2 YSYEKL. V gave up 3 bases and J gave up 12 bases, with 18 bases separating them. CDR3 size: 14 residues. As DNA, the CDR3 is TGCGCCAGCAGCCAGCCTAGCAATACAATGAGGCAGTTCTTC. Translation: CASSQPSNTMRQFF.

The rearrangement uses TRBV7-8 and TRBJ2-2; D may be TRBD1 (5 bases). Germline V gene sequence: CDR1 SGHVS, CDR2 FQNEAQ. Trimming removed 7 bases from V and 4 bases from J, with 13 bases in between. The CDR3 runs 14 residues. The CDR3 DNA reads TGTGCCAGCACCGACCAAGGGGTCACCGGGGAGCTGTTTTTT. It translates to CASTDQGVTGELFF.

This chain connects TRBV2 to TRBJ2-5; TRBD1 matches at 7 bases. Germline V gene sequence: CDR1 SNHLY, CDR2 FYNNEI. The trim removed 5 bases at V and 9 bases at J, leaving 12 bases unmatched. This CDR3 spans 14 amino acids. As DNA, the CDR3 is TGTGCCAGCAGTAATGACGGATCGCAGGGGGCCCAGTACTTC. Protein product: CASSNDGSQGAQYF.

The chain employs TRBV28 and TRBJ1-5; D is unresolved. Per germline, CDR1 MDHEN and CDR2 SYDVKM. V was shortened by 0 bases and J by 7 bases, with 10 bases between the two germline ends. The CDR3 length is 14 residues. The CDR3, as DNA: TGTGCCAGCAGTTTATGGTCGGAGGGACAGCCCCAGCATTTT. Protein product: CASSLWSEGQPQHF. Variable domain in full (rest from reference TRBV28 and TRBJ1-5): DVKVTQSSRYLVKRTGEKVFLECVQDMDHENMFWYRQDPGLGLRLIYFSYDVKMKEKGDIPEGYSVSREKKERFSLILESASTNQTSMYLCASSLWSEGQPQHFGDGTRLSIL.

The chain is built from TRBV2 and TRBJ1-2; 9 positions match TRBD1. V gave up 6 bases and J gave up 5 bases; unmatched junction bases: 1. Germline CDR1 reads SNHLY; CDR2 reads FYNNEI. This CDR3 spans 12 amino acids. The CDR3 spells CASRGTGYGYTF. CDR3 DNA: TGTGCCAGCAGAGGGACAGGGTATGGCTACACCTTC.

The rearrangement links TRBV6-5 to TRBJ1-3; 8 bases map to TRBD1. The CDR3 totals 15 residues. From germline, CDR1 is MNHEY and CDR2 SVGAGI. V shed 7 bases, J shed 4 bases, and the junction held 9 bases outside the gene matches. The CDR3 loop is CASKGRQGSGNTIYF. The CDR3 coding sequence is TGTGCCAGCAAGGGGAGACAGGGGTCAGGAAACACCATATATTTT.

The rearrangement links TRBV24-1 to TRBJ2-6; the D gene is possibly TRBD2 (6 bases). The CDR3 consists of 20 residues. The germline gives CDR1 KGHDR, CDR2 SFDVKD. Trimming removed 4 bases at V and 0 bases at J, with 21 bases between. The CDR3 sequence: CATSDSGGRGGLSGANVLTF. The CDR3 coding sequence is TGTGCCACCAGTGACTCCGGGGGTAGGGGAGGACTCTCTGGGGCCAACGTCCTGACTTTC.

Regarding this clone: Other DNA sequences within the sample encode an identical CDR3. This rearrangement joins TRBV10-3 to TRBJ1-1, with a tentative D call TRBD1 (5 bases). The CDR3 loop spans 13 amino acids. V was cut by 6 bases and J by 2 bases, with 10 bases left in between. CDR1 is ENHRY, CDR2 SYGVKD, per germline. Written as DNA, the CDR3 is TGTGCCATCAGGGGGCAGGAAAACACTGAAGCTTTCTTT. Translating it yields CAIRGQENTEAFF.

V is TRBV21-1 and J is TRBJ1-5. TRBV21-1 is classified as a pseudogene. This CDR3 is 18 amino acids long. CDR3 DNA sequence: TGTGCCAGCAGCACCCCGGAGGGACTTTGTCTTTTCAATCAGCCCCAGCATTTT. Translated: CASSTPEGLCLFNQPQHF.

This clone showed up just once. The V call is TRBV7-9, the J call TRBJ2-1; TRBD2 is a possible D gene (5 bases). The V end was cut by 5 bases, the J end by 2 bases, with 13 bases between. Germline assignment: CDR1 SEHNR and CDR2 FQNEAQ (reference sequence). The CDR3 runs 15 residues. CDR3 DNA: TGTGCCAGCAGCCCTCGCGGGTCCCCCTACAATGAGCAGTTCTTC. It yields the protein CASSPRGSPYNEQFF.

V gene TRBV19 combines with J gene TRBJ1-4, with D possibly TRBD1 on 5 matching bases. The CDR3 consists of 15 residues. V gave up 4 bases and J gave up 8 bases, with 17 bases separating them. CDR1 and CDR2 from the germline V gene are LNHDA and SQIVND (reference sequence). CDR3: CASSTTGPPHEKLFF. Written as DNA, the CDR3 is TGTGCCAGTAGTACCACAGGCCCCCCCCACGAAAAACTGTTTTTT. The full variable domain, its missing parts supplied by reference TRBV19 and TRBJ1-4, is DGGITQSPKYLFRKEGQNVTLSCEQNLNHDAMYWYRQDPGQGLRLIYYSQIVNDFQKGDIAEGYSVSREKKESFPLTVTSAQKNPTAFYLCASSTTGPPHEKLFFGSGTQLSVL.

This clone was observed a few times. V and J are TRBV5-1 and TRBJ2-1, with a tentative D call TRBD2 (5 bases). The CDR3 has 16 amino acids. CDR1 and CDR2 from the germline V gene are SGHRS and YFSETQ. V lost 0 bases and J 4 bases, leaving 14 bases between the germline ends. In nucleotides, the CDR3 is TGCGCCAGCAGCTTGGCCTCGAGCGGAAATTACAATGAGCAGTTCTTC. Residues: CASSLASSGNYNEQFF. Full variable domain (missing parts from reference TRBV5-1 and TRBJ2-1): KAGVTQTPRYLIKTRGQQVTLSCSPISGHRSVSWYQQTPGQGLQFLFEYFSETQRNKGNFPGRFSGRQFSNSRSEMNVSTLELGDSALYLCASSLASSGNYNEQFFGPGTRLTVL.

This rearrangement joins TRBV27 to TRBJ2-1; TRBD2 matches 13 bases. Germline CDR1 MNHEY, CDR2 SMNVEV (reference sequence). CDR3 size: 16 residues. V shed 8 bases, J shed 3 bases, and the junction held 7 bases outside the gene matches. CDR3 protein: CASLAGLAGIYNEQFF. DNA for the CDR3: TGTGCCAGCCTGGCGGGACTAGCGGGAATCTACAATGAGCAGTTCTTC.

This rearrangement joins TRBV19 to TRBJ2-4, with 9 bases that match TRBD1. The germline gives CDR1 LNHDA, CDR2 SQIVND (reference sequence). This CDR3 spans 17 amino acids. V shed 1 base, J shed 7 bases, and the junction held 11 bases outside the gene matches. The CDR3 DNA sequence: TGTGCCAGTAGTATAGGCCTACTCCGGGACAGGGCCAACATTCAGTACTTC. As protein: CASSIGLLRDRANIQYF.

The CDR3 DNA follows: TGTGCCAGCGGGGGACTAGGTTACAATGAGCAGTTCTTC. Translated: CASGGLGYNEQFF. The chain is built from TRBV12-3 or TRBV12-4 and TRBJ2-1, with TRBD2 matching 8 bases. The CDR3 consists of 13 residues. Trimming cost V 8 bases and J 4 bases; bases outside gene matches: 4.

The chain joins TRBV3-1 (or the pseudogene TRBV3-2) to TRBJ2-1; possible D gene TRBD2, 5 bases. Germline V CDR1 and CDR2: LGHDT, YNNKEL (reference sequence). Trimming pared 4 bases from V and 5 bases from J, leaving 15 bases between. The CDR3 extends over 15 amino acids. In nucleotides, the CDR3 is TGTGCCAGCAGCCCAGATGTCGGGGTAAACAATGAGCAGTTCTTC. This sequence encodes CASSPDVGVNNEQFF.